This passage covers 5 T cell receptor beta chains from one sample sequenced in a study of T cells after yellow fever vaccination. TCRdb analysed the 5' RACE reads with MiXCR anew, one entry per CDR3 protein. The sample yields about 400,000 distinct CDR3 sequences, roughly 6.2% seen once. The starting material was PBMCs, obtained 5 days after the yellow fever booster vaccination. The receptors stem from a young man who received the YFV17D yellow fever vaccine.

The chain couples TRBV7-2 to TRBJ2-2; the D is unclear. The ends were cut back, 10 bases at V and 0 bases at J, with 12 bases in the middle. The CDR3 sequence is 14 residues long. Germline V gives CDR1 SGHTA, CDR2 FQGNSA. The CDR3 nucleotides read TGTGCCACCATCGGCGGTACGAACACCGGGGAGCTGTTTTTT. Residues: CATIGGTNTGELFF. Together with reference TRBV7-2 and TRBJ2-2, the CDR3 gives the full variable domain: GAGVSQSPSNKVTEKGKDVELRCDPISGHTALYWYRQSLGQGLEFLIYFQGNSAPDKSGLPSDRFSAERTGGSVSTLTIQRTQQEDSAVYLCATIGGTNTGELFFGEGSRLTVL.

This clonotype was found a few times. J is TRBJ2-7 and V is TRBV7-2, with 7 bases matching TRBD1. The V and J ends lost 1 base and 3 bases, in that order; junction bases with no gene match: 12. The CDR3 is 17 residues long. Germline loops: CDR1 SGHTA, CDR2 FQGNSA. The CDR3 loop reads CASSLGAGTVIGYEQYF. In DNA form, the CDR3 reads TGTGCCAGCAGCTTAGGGGCCGGGACAGTGATTGGCTACGAGCAGTACTTC.

V and J are TRBV19 and TRBJ2-6, with TRBD1 matching over 11 bases. The CDR3 contains 17 residues. Germline CDR1 and CDR2: LNHDA and SQIVND (reference sequence). The V segment lost 5 bases and the J segment 3 bases; nucleotides outside the gene matches: 6. The CDR3 DNA reads TGTGCCAGTAGTGATCGGACAGGGGGCAGTGGGGCCAACGTCCTGACTTTC. It translates to CASSDRTGGSGANVLTF.

This clonotype was counted many times. J is TRBJ2-1 and V is TRBV20-1; 11 bases are shared with TRBD2. Per germline, CDR1 DFQATT and CDR2 SNEGSKA (reference sequence). This CDR3 has 18 residues. J was trimmed by 9 bases and V by 7 bases; bases with no gene match: 23. The CDR3 protein is CSVKERGRHSGRGAEQFF. The DNA for the CDR3 is TGCAGTGTAAAGGAAAGGGGGCGCCATAGCGGGAGGGGCGCTGAGCAGTTCTTC.

This clonotype was seen ten or more times. The rearrangement joins TRBV18 to TRBJ1-2; D is possibly TRBD1 (5 bases). Trimming left V 6 bases short and J 3 bases short, with 17 bases between. The CDR3 extends over 15 amino acids. Germline-derived CDR1 and CDR2 are KGHSH and LQKENI. In DNA form, the CDR3 reads TGTGCCAGCTCGCGACGACAGACCCGCGACTATGGCTACACCTTC. Its protein product is CASSRRQTRDYGYTF.